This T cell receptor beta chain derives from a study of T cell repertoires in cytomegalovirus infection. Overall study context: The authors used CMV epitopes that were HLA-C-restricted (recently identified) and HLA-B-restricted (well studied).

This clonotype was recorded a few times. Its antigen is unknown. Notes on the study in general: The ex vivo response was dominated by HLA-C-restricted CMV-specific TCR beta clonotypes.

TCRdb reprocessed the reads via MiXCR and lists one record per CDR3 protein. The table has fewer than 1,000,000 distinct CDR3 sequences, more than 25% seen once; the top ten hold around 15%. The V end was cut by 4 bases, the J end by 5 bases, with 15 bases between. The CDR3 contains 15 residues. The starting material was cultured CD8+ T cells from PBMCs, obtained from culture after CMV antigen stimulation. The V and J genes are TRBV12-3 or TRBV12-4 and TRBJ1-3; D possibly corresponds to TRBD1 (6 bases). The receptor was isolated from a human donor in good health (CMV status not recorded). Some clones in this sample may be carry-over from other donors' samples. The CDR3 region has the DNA TGTGCCAGCAGTTGGAGACAGGTAGAAAGAAACACCATATATTTT. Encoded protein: CASSWRQVERNTIYF.